The rows below give T cell receptor beta chains drawn from one sample of a study of blood T cell repertoires in COVID-19. TCRdb's table, derived via immunoSEQ multiplex PCR, lists solely in-frame clones and lacks some. The sample yields 200,000 to 250,000 clones, 89% seen once. Sequenced input: peripheral blood. These receptors originate from a man in his fifties or sixties who had recovered from COVID-19. The CDR3 runs from the conserved cysteine through the conserved F or W. The order of the fields is D gene, clone size, V gene, J gene, CDR3 protein, CDR3 DNA. A D gene is named only where the DNA matches it firmly. A clone size is listed for some rows: how often the clone was seen (once, few, many), or a class if it is expanded.

TRBD1	-	TRBV24-1	TRBJ2-3	CATSGGQGGTDTQYF	TGTGCCACCAGTGGAGGACAGGGTGGCACAGATACGCAGTATTTT
-	once	TRBV7-3	TRBJ1-1	CASRVWRAEAFF	TGTGCCAGCAGGGTATGGAGGGCTGAAGCTTTCTTT
TRBD1	-	TRBV6-6	TRBJ1-6	CASSPPPGQGVTLYNSPLHF	TGTGCCAGCAGTCCCCCGCCGGGACAGGGGGTTACGCTCTATAATTCACCCCTCCACTTT
TRBD2	once	TRBV5-4	TRBJ2-1	CASSLVAGGPRNEQFF	TGTGCCAGCAGCTTGGTAGCGGGAGGGCCAAGGAATGAGCAGTTCTTC
TRBD2	-	TRBV7-9	TRBJ2-1	CASSPPPLAGEGYNEQFF	TGTGCCAGCAGTCCGCCCCCTCTAGCGGGGGAGGGCTACAATGAGCAGTTCTTC
-	-	TRBV5-5	TRBJ2-1	CASSFEPDNEQFF	TGTGCCAGCAGCTTTGAACCAGACAATGAGCAGTTCTTC
-	-	TRBV28	TRBJ1-5	CASSQQEYSNQPQHF	TGTGCCAGCAGCCAACAGGAGTATAGCAATCAGCCCCAGCATTTT
-	few	TRBV4-2	TRBJ2-7	CASSQGLGQYEQYF	TGTGCCAGCAGCCAAGGGTTGGGGCAATACGAGCAGTACTTC
TRBD1	-	TRBV28	TRBJ1-2	CASSSHSGQGGPPYGYTF	TGTGCCAGCAGTTCCCACTCCGGACAGGGGGGCCCTCCCTATGGCTACACCTTC
-	-	TRBV5-1	TRBJ1-4	CASSLERANEKLFF	TGCGCCAGCAGCTTGGAACGGGCTAATGAAAAACTGTTTTTT
TRBD2	-	TRBV5-1	TRBJ2-1	CASSLALAGGINEQFF	TGCGCCAGCAGCTTGGCCCTAGCGGGAGGGATCAATGAGCAGTTCTTC
TRBD1	few	TRBV5-1	TRBJ2-1	CASSLGTGVYNEQFF	TGCGCCAGCAGCCTCGGGACAGGGGTCTACAATGAGCAGTTCTTC
-	-	TRBV6-6	TRBJ2-2	CASSPSGGQTGELFF	TGTGCCAGCAGTCCCTCCGGGGGACAGACCGGGGAGCTGTTTTTT
TRBD1	-	TRBV6-5	TRBJ1-5	CAKPGQINQPQHF	TGTGCCAAACCGGGACAGATAAATCAGCCCCAGCATTTT
-	-	TRBV14	TRBJ1-4	CASSEGLAPNEKLFF	TGTGCCAGCAGCGAAGGACTGGCCCCTAATGAAAAACTGTTTTTT
TRBD1	-	TRBV29-1	TRBJ2-1	CSVAGTGVNEQFF	TGCAGCGTTGCCGGGACAGGGGTAAATGAGCAGTTCTTC
-	-	TRBV5-1	TRBJ2-7	CASSLAVQNEQYF	TGCGCCAGCAGCTTGGCGGTACAGAACGAGCAGTACTTC
TRBD1	-	TRBV18	TRBJ1-5	CASSPSDRVRKHF	TGTGCCAGCTCACCTTCAGACAGGGTAAGAAAGCATTTT
-	-	TRBV28	TRBJ2-7	CASSSSPYEQYF	TGTGCCAGCAGTTCCTCCCCCTACGAGCAGTACTTC
TRBD1	-	TRBV4-1	TRBJ2-5	CASSKGIMTGGQETQYF	TGCGCCAGCAGTAAAGGGATTATGACAGGGGGGCAAGAGACCCAGTACTTC
TRBD1	-	TRBV9	TRBJ1-2	CASSAQGADYGYTF	TGTGCCAGCAGCGCCCAGGGGGCGGACTATGGCTACACCTTC
-	-	TRBV21-1	TRBJ2-4	CASSKKEGYLDKNIQYF	TGTGCCAGCAGCAAAAAGGAGGGGTATCTCGACAAAAACATTCAGTACTTC
TRBD2	-	TRBV18	TRBJ2-5	CASSPGLAGITIQYF	TGTGCCAGCTCACCGGGACTAGCGGGAATAACTATTCAGTACTTC
TRBD2	-	TRBV5-1	TRBJ2-1	CASSPRGVSYNEQFF	TGCGCCAGCAGCCCGCGGGGGGTCTCCTACAATGAGCAGTTCTTC
TRBD1	-	TRBV4-3	TRBJ1-1	CASSATGGTEAFF	TGCGCCAGCAGTGCGACAGGGGGCACTGAAGCTTTCTTT
-	-	TRBV7-3	TRBJ2-6	CASSLQGPGANVLTF	TGTGCCAGCAGCTTACAGGGCCCCGGGGCCAACGTCCTGACTTTC
-	-	TRBV29-1	TRBJ1-1	CSVVFMNTEAFF	TGCAGCGTTGTATTTATGAACACTGAAGCTTTCTTT
TRBD1	-	TRBV7-9	TRBJ2-3	CASSKNDRADTQYF	TGTGCCAGCAGCAAAAACGACAGGGCGGATACGCAGTATTTT
TRBD1	-	TRBV6-5	TRBJ1-2	CASSTGVNYGYTF	TGTGCCAGCAGTACAGGGGTCAACTATGGCTACACCTTC
TRBD1	-	TRBV9	TRBJ2-3	CASSVAGRGLTDTQYF	TGTGCCAGCAGCGTAGCAGGCAGGGGGCTCACAGATACGCAGTATTTT
TRBD1	-	TRBV7-2	TRBJ2-6	CASSWTGSLQANVLTF	TGTGCCAGCAGCTGGACAGGGAGTCTCCAAGCCAACGTCCTGACTTTC
-	-	TRBV21-1	TRBJ1-2	CASSRQYGYTF	TGTGCCAGCAGCAGACAGTATGGCTACACCTTC
-	-	TRBV5-4	TRBJ1-1	CASIPPSGGRPEAFF	TGTGCCAGCATCCCACCCTCCGGGGGGCGGCCTGAAGCTTTCTTT
-	once	TRBV5-1	TRBJ2-7	CASSSPGAYEQYF	TGCGCCAGCAGCTCTCCGGGGGCCTACGAGCAGTACTTC
TRBD2	-	TRBV2	TRBJ2-2	CASSPLTSGVLTGELFF	TGTGCCAGCAGTCCCTTGACTAGCGGGGTCCTCACCGGGGAGCTGTTTTTT
-	-	TRBV5-1	TRBJ2-2	CASRPGPGNTGELFF	TGCGCCAGCAGGCCAGGGCCAGGGAACACCGGGGAGCTGTTTTTT
TRBD1	-	TRBV5-1	TRBJ2-3	CASSLAPGQPDTQYF	TGCGCCAGCAGCTTGGCCCCGGGACAGCCAGATACGCAGTATTTT
-	-	TRBV15	TRBJ1-6	CATSRDRVGSPLHF	TGTGCCACCAGCAGAGACAGGGTGGGATCACCCCTCCACTTT
TRBD1	-	TRBV5-1	TRBJ1-4	CASSLAGGGEKLFF	TGCGCCAGCAGTCTGGCAGGGGGCGGTGAAAAACTGTTTTTT
TRBD1	-	TRBV30	TRBJ1-2	CAWATGGVYGYTF	TGTGCCTGGGCGACAGGGGGAGTATATGGCTACACCTTC
TRBD2	-	TRBV3-1/TRBV3-2	TRBJ2-3	CASSQVAGVRSDTQYF	TGTGCCAGCAGCCAGGTAGCGGGAGTTAGGTCAGATACGCAGTATTTT
-	-	TRBV27	TRBJ1-1	CASGRPRAFF	TGTGCCAGCGGGAGGCCGAGAGCTTTCTTT
TRBD2	-	TRBV11-2	TRBJ2-5	CASSFASGGKETQYF	TGTGCCAGCAGCTTTGCTAGCGGGGGGAAAGAGACCCAGTACTTC
-	-	TRBV7-2	TRBJ2-7	CASSPSHEQYF	TGTGCCAGCAGCCCCAGTCACGAGCAGTACTTC
-	-	TRBV5-4	TRBJ1-2	CASSLAGNFYGYTF	TGTGCCAGCAGCTTGGCAGGGAATTTCTATGGCTACACCTTC
TRBD1	-	TRBV7-8	TRBJ2-7	CASSLVAGTGTHEQYF	TGTGCCAGCAGCTTAGTCGCCGGGACAGGGACCCACGAGCAGTACTTC
-	-	TRBV18	TRBJ2-5	CASSLQGSETQYF	TGTGCCAGCTCACTGCAGGGGTCGGAGACCCAGTACTTC
TRBD1	once	TRBV11-2	TRBJ1-2	CASSLEPGGWVGYTF	TGTGCCAGCAGCTTAGAGCCAGGGGGCTGGGTAGGCTACACCTTC
-	-	TRBV29-1	TRBJ1-1	CSVSRGGTEAFF	TGCAGCGTGTCGAGGGGGGGCACTGAAGCTTTCTTT
TRBD2	-	TRBV11-2	TRBJ2-5	CASSSGGRETQYF	TGTGCCAGCAGCTCGGGGGGGCGAGAGACCCAGTACTTC
-	-	TRBV19	TRBJ2-1	CASRIQVLSNEQFF	TGTGCCAGCCGCATTCAGGTTTTAAGCAATGAGCAGTTCTTC
-	-	TRBV23-1	TRBJ2-5	CASLARGQETQYF	TGCGCCAGCCTAGCCCGGGGTCAAGAGACCCAGTACTTC
TRBD1	-	TRBV28	TRBJ2-5	CASSSRDRRQETQYF	TGTGCCAGCAGTTCTCGGGACAGGCGGCAAGAGACCCAGTACTTC
-	-	TRBV7-2	TRBJ1-1	CASSSGGPGTEAFF	TGTGCCAGCAGCTCTGGGGGCCCGGGCACTGAAGCTTTCTTT
-	-	TRBV9	TRBJ1-4	CASSLGGGATNEKLFF	TGTGCCAGCAGCCTCGGTGGGGGGGCAACTAATGAAAAACTGTTTTTT
-	-	TRBV19	TRBJ1-2	CASRRQLSNYGYTF	TGTGCCAGTAGGAGACAGCTTTCTAACTATGGCTACACCTTC
-	-	TRBV29-1	TRBJ2-1	CSVSRVGTQYNEQFF	TGCAGCGTCTCACGGGTTGGGACTCAATACAATGAGCAGTTCTTC
-	-	TRBV5-4	TRBJ2-2	CASSLWRIRTGELFF	TGTGCCAGCAGCTTATGGCGGATTAGGACCGGGGAGCTGTTTTTT
TRBD1	few	TRBV29-1	TRBJ2-5	CSVPGQGTVPTQYF	TGCAGCGTGCCGGGACAGGGGACCGTTCCGACCCAGTACTTC